This is a list of T cell receptor beta chains from one sample in a study of shared clonotypes between healthy human individuals. TCRdb's table, derived via immunoSEQ multiplex PCR, lists solely in-frame clones and lacks some. Here the sample spans about 1.9 million clones, around 93% being singletons. The sequenced sample consisted of naive CD8+ T cells from PBMCs. The receptors shown here come from a young man in good health. Some clones in this sample may be carry-over from other donors' samples. CDR3s include the opening cysteine and the closing phenylalanine or tryptophan. D genes are given only for firm matches.

>TRBV6-1|.
CASSGNTIYF
>TRBV5-6|.
CASSLLENSPTYEQYF
>TRBV4-2|TRBD2
CASSQVSGRYNNEQFF
>TRBV2|.
CASSDDNNNQPQHF
>TRBV7-9|.
CASSQEKATNEKLFF
>TRBV7-3|.
CASSLLGGYRTDTQYF
>TRBV27|.
CASSFSRVNQPQHF
>TRBV27|TRBD2
CASSTFGLAGGPADTQYF
>TRBV7-3|TRBD1
CASSPGTALLTDTQYF
>TRBV2|.
CASSEATTEQYF
>TRBV7-9|.
CASSPGPHPDNEQFF
>TRBV25-1|.
CASSARGGRLYF
>TRBV7-6|.
CASSSDPAEETQYF
>TRBV28|TRBD1
CASSPGTGGYNEQFF
>TRBV6-6|.
CASSYFPRHGGYTF
>TRBV9|TRBD2
CASSESGTSGETQYF
>TRBV5-1|.
CASSSTGQLTDTQYF
>TRBV27|TRBD2
CASSRAREGSANEQFF
>TRBV7-8|TRBD2
CASSSGLAGVPNYEQYF
>TRBV5-1|TRBD1
CASSPTGSTDTQYF
>TRBV7-3|.
CASSLTGTPGSEQFF
>TRBV7-2|TRBD1
CASSLTTGNEQYF
>TRBV27|.
CASMAGTGELFF
>TRBV2|.
CASKSQSYEQYF
>TRBV28|TRBD1
CASSLRQGIQPQHF
>TRBV28|.
CASRSNLRTGATEAFF
>TRBV6-4|.
CASSDFVTGNTGELFF
>TRBV28|TRBD1
CASSTDRDRSYEQYF
>TRBV27|.
CASSFLYNEQFF
>TRBV7-8|.
CASSLGAYEYEQYF
>TRBV7-9|.
CASSLRQSLQEQFF
>TRBV6-5|TRBD1
CASSFDRAYEQYF
>TRBV27|.
CASSLSSGTLAYEQYF
>TRBV10-3|TRBD2
CAISVVSGSYYEQYF
>TRBV7-2|.
CASSLVRDTGGYTF
>TRBV28|.
CASSPQRAGQPQHF
>TRBV6-6|TRBD1
CASCPGGEGNTIYF
>TRBV2|.
CASRVSGPSSYEQYF
>TRBV27|.
CASSFLQVASGANVLTF
>TRBV28|.
CASSPGLNYGYTF
>TRBV28|.
CASSFTGITDTQYF